This entry lists 6 T cell receptor beta chains sequenced from one sample in a study of technical replicates of blood from several donors. Method: immunoSEQ multiplex PCR; TCRdb's copy keeps in-frame clones and lacks some. This sample carries 87,000 or so clones, about 90% of them seen once, and the ten largest clones take more than 0.25%. Input material: T cells isolated from PBMCs. These receptors originate from a human donor in good health.

This chain joins TRBV5-1 and TRBJ2-4; D is possibly TRBD1 (5 bases). This CDR3 is 14 amino acids long. CDR1 and CDR2 from the germline V gene are SGHRS and YFSETQ. Trimming shortened V by 0 bases and J by 1 base, and 5 bases separated the two germline ends. This CDR3 reads CASSLEGAKNIQYF. As DNA, the CDR3 is TGCGCCAGCAGCTTGGAGGGGGCCAAAAACATTCAGTACTTC.

The sample holds a few counts of this clone. V gene TRBV4-1 combines with J gene TRBJ1-6, with a possible D match to TRBD1 (6 bases). The CDR3 spans 18 residues. Germline loops: CDR1 MGHRA, CDR2 YSYEKL. V was trimmed by 0 bases and J by 8 bases, leaving 20 bases between them. The CDR3: CASSQEGSGGQRYSPLHF. The CDR3 region has the DNA TGCGCCAGCAGCCAAGAGGGTTCGGGGGGGCAGCGGTATTCACCCCTCCACTTT.

V gene TRBV6-6 combines with J gene TRBJ1-2; TRBD1 matches at 7 bases. The CDR3 has 15 amino acids. The germline gives CDR1 MNHNY, CDR2 SVGAGI (reference sequence). Trimming at V came to 5 bases and at J to 4 bases, leaving 10 bases not matched to a gene. The CDR3 DNA follows: TGTGCCAGCAGTAGCCTCCGGGACAGAGTCTATGGCTACACCTTC. The encoded protein is CASSSLRDRVYGYTF.

The V and J genes are TRBV5-8 and TRBJ1-2; possible D gene TRBD1, 5 bases. In germline, CDR1 is SGHTS, CDR2 YDEGEE. The ends were cut back, 4 bases at V and 8 bases at J, with 15 bases in the middle. The CDR3 is 13 amino acids. CDR3 DNA: TGTGCCAGCAGCCCCAGGGTATCGGGCGGCTACACCTTC. It codes for CASSPRVSGGYTF.

This chain connects TRBV23-1 to TRBJ1-3; D possibly corresponds to TRBD1 (5 bases). TRBV23-1 is filed as an ORF, its function uncertain. V was cut by 3 bases and J by 0 bases, with 27 bases left in between. This CDR3 is built from 21 residues. The CDR3 loop reads CASSHRLGGSSVYRSGNTIYF. CDR3 nucleotide sequence: TGCGCCAGCAGTCACCGCCTGGGGGGGAGCTCTGTTTATCGCTCTGGAAACACCATATATTTT.

This clone was counted a single time. The CDR3 DNA reads TGCGCCAGCAGCCAGGGACTAGCGGCTAGCACAGATACGCAGTATTTT. Amino acid sequence: CASSQGLAASTDTQYF. The chain employs TRBV5-1 and TRBJ2-3; 11 positions agree with TRBD2. CDR3 length: 16 amino acids. J lost 0 bases, V lost 4 bases, and 4 bases had no gene match. Germline V gives CDR1 SGHRS, CDR2 YFSETQ.